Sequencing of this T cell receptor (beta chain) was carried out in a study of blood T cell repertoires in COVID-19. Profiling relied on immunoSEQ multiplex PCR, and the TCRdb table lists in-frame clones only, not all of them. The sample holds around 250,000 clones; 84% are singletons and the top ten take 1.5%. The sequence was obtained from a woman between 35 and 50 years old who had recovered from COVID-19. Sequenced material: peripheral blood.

The CDR3 sequence: CASSGSRGTIANTGELFF. CDR3 nucleotide sequence: TGTGCCAGCAGTGGTTCCAGGGGGACGATAGCGAACACCGGGGAGCTGTTTTTT. The rearrangement uses TRBV2 and TRBJ2-2; 7 positions agree with TRBD1. V trimming: 4 bases; J trimming: 0 bases; junction bases outside the gene matches: 11. In germline, CDR1 is SNHLY, CDR2 FYNNEI. CDR3 size: 18 residues.